This T cell receptor beta chain emerged from a study of T cells in Graves' hyperthyroidism and ophthalmopathy (dated by TCRdb to about 2019). The study in broad terms: Peripheral blood samples were taken at the time of initial diagnosis, prior to any treatment. In addition, the study compared T-cell repertoires in thyroid tissue and in blood from several Graves' hyperthyroidism patients. After sampling, hyperthyroidism patients received methimazole starting at 30 mg daily, and ophthalmopathy patients received high-dose intravenous methylprednisolone. TCR Vbeta CDR3 sequencing of 130 to 150 peripheral blood samples (approximately 44 ophthalmopathy, 75 hyperthyroidism and roughly 17 progressor patients) is reported in the paper. Prospective prediction of ophthalmopathy was tested in an independent validation cohort consisting of fewer than 20 hyperthyroidism patients and 17 patients who later progressed to ophthalmopathy. To identify TCR V-J signatures that set the groups apart, the researchers used a discovery cohort of 100 patients, made up of roughly 40 with Graves' ophthalmopathy and about 59 with stable Graves' hyperthyroidism. The 100 or so discovery patients were randomly split 7:3 into training and test sets.

Here is what the overall study found, with its caveats: Sample size was not statistically predetermined, and investigators were not blinded to group allocation. During validation, the model predicted progression to ophthalmopathy a median of about 6.5 months ahead of onset, with almost 71% sensitivity and almost 75% specificity. Ophthalmopathy was separated from stable hyperthyroidism by a 13 V-J signature model, with 85% to 90% sensitivity and around 81% specificity obtained in cross-validation and 80%/75% obtained in testing. Most expanded thyroid clonotypes (frequency above 0.001) were also detected in blood, a finding suggesting that blood repertoires may reflect thyroid immune responses.

The CDR3 holds 13 amino acids from the cysteine to the phenylalanine. Kept here is only the CDR3 DNA, which spans 39 bases and is read in frame from base 1. The V and J ends are trimmed by 3 bases and 6 bases, leaving 11 bases between them. Taken from the germline V gene, the CDR1 and CDR2 loops are SNHLY and FYNNEI. Of note for this clonotype: Its antigen specificity is not known. No base-level quality is on record; no much larger clone is a single base apart.

Graves' hyperthyroidism was defined as stable when no progression to ophthalmopathy occurred over 18 months of follow-up. Hyperthyroidism patients were newly diagnosed, had a disease duration of under 2 months, and were aged 18 to 65 years. Exclusion was applied to patients with uncontrolled infections, other autoimmune diseases, pregnancy or lactation. Clinical symptoms, serum thyroxine and TRAb, thyroid ultrasound, and orbital computed tomography formed the basis for the diagnoses. PBMCs were separated from under 11 ml of fresh peripheral blood using Ficoll-Paque density gradient centrifugation. Total RNA was extracted with Trizol reagent, and quality was checked on an Agilent 2100 Bioanalyzer. TCR beta CDR3 regions were amplified from RNA transcripts. For the first round of RT-PCR on the TCR CDR3, the HTBI primer set was used together with the Qiagen OneStep RT-PCR kit. The libraries were constructed in a second round of multiplex PCR and then size-selected and purified. Libraries were sequenced paired-end with 100 bp reads on an Illumina HiSeq2000. Processing in the source paper ran as follows. Raw data were processed with SOAPnuke, discarding reads with adapters, uncalled bases, mean Phred below 15, or no exact constant-primer or identifier match. High-quality paired reads were merged with COPE v1.2.5, and unique nucleotide sequences were defined as clonotypes. MiTCR v1.1 was used to align the clonotypes against IMGT TRBV, TRBD and TRBJ reference segments. The analysis was restricted to V-J combinations with a frequency above 0.0001, which together covered 99.2% of the repertoires. The TCS score was defined as F50 (clonal expansion) divided by E x V (chaos), with BLOSUM62-based TCRdist calculated between CDR3 peptides within each V-J. Welch's t-statistics and random forest reduced around 520 V-J features to 13, which were used in a naive Bayes classifier (R e1071). TCRdb reprocessed the public reads (quality trimming at Q25 with fastp, clone calling with MiXCR) and kept in-frame beta chains. Each CDR3 protein appears once, grouped with its most common genes and DNA. TCRdb, not the authors, supplied the V and J calls. This sample comprises under 650,000 distinct CDR3 sequences, under 20% of them detected only once. The top ten clonotypes cover 3.8% of the sample.

The chain is encoded by TRBV2 joined to TRBJ1-2; matching of 5 bases hints at TRBD1 as the D gene. The specimen was blood. This clonotype originated in a woman between 25 and 40 years old with Graves' hyperthyroidism. The DNA sequence is given as TGTGCCAGCAGTGACAGGGTTGGCGATGGCTACACCTTC. It specifies CASSDRVGDGYTF.